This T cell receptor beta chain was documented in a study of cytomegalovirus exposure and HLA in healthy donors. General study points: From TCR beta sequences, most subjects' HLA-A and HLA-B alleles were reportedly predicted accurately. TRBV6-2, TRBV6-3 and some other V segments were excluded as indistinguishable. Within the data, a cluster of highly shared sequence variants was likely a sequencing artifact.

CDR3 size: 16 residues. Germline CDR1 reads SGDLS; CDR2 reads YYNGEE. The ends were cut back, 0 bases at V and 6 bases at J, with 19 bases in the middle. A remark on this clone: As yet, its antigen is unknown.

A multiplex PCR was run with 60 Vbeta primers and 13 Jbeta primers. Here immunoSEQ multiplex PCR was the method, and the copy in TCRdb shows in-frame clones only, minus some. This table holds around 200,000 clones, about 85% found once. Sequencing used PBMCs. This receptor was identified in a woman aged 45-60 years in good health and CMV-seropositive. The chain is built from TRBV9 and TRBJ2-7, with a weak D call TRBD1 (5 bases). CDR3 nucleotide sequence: TGTGCCAGCAGCGTAGAGGCCCGTGACAGAAAAATCGAGCAGTACTTC. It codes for CASSVEARDRKIEQYF.